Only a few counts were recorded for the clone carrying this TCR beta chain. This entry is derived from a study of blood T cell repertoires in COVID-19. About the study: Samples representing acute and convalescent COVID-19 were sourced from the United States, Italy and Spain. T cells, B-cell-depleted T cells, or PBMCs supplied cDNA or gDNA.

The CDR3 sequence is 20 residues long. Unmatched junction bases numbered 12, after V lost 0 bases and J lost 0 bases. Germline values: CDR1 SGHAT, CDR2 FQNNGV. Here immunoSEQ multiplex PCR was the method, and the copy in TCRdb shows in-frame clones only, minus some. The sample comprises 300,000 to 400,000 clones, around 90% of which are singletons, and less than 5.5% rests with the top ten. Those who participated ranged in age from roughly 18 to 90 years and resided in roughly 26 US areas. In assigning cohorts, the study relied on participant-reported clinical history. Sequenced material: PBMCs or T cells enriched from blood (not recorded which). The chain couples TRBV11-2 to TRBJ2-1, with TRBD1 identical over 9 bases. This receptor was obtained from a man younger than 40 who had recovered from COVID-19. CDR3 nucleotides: TGTGCCAGCAGCTTAGACCCCCCGCCCAGGACAGGGGCCTCCTACAATGAGCAGTTCTTC. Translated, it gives CASSLDPPPRTGASYNEQFF.